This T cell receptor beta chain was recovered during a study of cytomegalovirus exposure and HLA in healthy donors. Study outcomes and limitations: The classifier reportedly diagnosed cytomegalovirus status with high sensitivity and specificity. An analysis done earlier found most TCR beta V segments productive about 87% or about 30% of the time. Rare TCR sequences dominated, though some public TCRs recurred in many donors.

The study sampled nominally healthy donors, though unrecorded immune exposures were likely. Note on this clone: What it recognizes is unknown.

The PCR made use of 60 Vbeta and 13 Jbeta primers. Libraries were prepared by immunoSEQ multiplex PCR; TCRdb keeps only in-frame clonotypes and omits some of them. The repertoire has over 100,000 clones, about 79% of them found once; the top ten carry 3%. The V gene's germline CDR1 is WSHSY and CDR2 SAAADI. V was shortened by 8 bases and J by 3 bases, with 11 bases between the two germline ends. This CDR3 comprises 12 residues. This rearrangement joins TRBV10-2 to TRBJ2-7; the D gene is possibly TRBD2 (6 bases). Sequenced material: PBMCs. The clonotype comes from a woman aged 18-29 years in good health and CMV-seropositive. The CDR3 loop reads CASAGTDYEQYF. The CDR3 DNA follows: TGCGCCAGCGCTGGGACTGACTACGAGCAGTACTTC.